This passage covers 17 T cell receptor beta chains from one sample sequenced in a study of shared clonotypes between healthy human individuals. Repertoires were generated with immunoSEQ multiplex PCR, while TCRdb's copy carries only in-frame clones and drops some. Here the sample spans 740,000 or so clones, around 73% being singletons. Material: memory CD4+ T cells sorted from blood. Subset here: CD45RA-negative fraction. The origin of the receptors is a woman aged 25 to 39 in good health.

V gene TRBV30 combines with J gene TRBJ1-6; 9 nucleotides align to TRBD1. The CDR3 is made up of 15 amino acids. V trimming: 5 bases; J trimming: 9 bases; junction bases outside the gene matches: 11. Germline V gene data show CDR1 as GTSNPN and CDR2 as SVGIG (reference sequence). In nucleotides, the CDR3 is TGTGCCTGGGCAACCGGGACAGGGAGGAGTTCACCCCTCCACTTT. This encodes CAWATGTGRSSPLHF.

This clone was seen only once. The J gene is TRBJ1-1, the V gene TRBV19; perhaps TRBD1 as D (5 bases). Trimming took 3 bases from V and 8 from J, leaving 16 bases between them. The CDR3 runs 14 residues. Germline CDR1 reads LNHDA; CDR2 reads SQIVND (reference sequence). This CDR3 is CASSIAGTAKEAFF. The CDR3 bases are TGTGCCAGTAGTATCGCCGGGACGGCAAAGGAAGCTTTCTTT. The variable domain in full, completed from reference TRBV19 and TRBJ1-1, reads DGGITQSPKYLFRKEGQNVTLSCEQNLNHDAMYWYRQDPGQGLRLIYYSQIVNDFQKGDIAEGYSVSREKKESFPLTVTSAQKNPTAFYLCASSIAGTAKEAFFGQGTRLTVV.

J is TRBJ2-7 and V is TRBV7-9, with 8 bases that match TRBD2. The CDR3 sequence is 13 residues long. J lost 3 bases, V lost 4 bases, and 2 bases had no gene match. Germline V gives CDR1 SEHNR, CDR2 FQNEAQ (reference sequence). DNA for the CDR3: TGTGCCAGCAGCTCCGGGAGGGGCTACGAGCAGTACTTC. This gives the protein CASSSGRGYEQYF. Combining the CDR3 with reference TRBV7-9 and TRBJ2-7 gives the whole variable domain DTGVSQNPRHKITKRGQNVTFRCDPISEHNRLYWYRQTLGQGPEFLTYFQNEAQLEKSRLLSDRFSAERPKGSFSTLEIQRTEQGDSAMYLCASSSGRGYEQYFGPGTRLTVT.

This clone has only a few counts. Other DNA sequences in the same sample also yield this CDR3. The chain carries TRBV5-6 and TRBJ2-7; D unresolved. Trimming removed 4 bases from V and 3 bases from J, with 5 bases in between. Germline V lookup: CDR1 SGHDT, CDR2 YYEEEE. CDR3 length: 11 amino acids. The CDR3 DNA follows: TGTGCCAGCAGCCGAGACTACGAGCAGTACTTC. Its translation is CASSRDYEQYF.

This chain joins TRBV6-6 and TRBJ1-2; TRBD1 aligns across 7 bases. The CDR3 is made up of 14 amino acids. The V segment lost 7 bases and the J segment 8 bases; nucleotides outside the gene matches: 13. Germline lookup yields CDR1 MNHNY and CDR2 SVGAGI (reference sequence). The CDR3 DNA follows: TGTGCCAGCAATACAGGGGAAAGCTGGGGCGGCTACACCTTC. Amino acids: CASNTGESWGGYTF.

This chain joins TRBV4-1 and TRBJ2-1; unclear D gene. Germline values: CDR1 MGHRA, CDR2 YSYEKL. The V gene lost 1 base and the J gene lost 0 bases, with 10 bases spanning the gap. There are 16 residues in the CDR3. CDR3 protein: CASSQVDLISYNEQFF. The CDR3 nucleotides are TGCGCCAGCAGCCAAGTCGATCTAATCTCCTACAATGAGCAGTTCTTC.

V is TRBV10-3 and J is TRBJ2-3; 7 nucleotides line up with TRBD1. V lost 4 bases and J lost 1; bases outside the gene matches: 5. Germline V CDR1 and CDR2: ENHRY, SYGVKD. The CDR3 totals 15 residues. CDR3 protein: CAISADRVGTDTQYF. CDR3 DNA sequence: TGTGCCATCAGTGCAGACAGGGTGGGCACAGATACGCAGTATTTT.

This clone was recorded only once. The V and J genes are TRBV11-2 and TRBJ2-7, with 8 positions matching TRBD1. Germline V CDR1 and CDR2: SGHAT, FQNNGV. The CDR3 is 16 residues long. Germline trimming cut 5 bases from V and 3 bases from J; bases unmatched to any gene: 12. The DNA for the CDR3 is TGTGCCAGCAGCAGCGGCAGGGGGCGCGGTGACTACGAGCAGTACTTC. Translating it yields CASSSGRGRGDYEQYF.

Written as DNA, the CDR3 is TGCGCCAGCAAGGGACAGGTCACAGATACGCAGTATTTT. This codes for CASKGQVTDTQYF. The V call is TRBV10-2, the J call TRBJ2-3; TRBD1 matches at 8 bases. CDR3 length: 13 residues. Germline values: CDR1 WSHSY, CDR2 SAAADI. The trim removed 7 bases at V and 2 bases at J, leaving 2 bases unmatched.

Only a few counts were recorded for this clone. The rearrangement uses TRBV12-5 and TRBJ2-7; no firm D call. The CDR3 extends over 11 amino acids. The germline CDR1 and CDR2 sequences are LGHNT and FRNRAP. V lost 4 bases, J lost 12 bases, and 13 bases lay in between. The DNA of the CDR3 is TGTGCTAGTGGTTCTCCGAGGAGACGGTACTTC. This translates into CASGSPRRRYF.

The chain is built from TRBV5-1 and TRBJ2-1, with D uncertain. Trimming cost V 0 bases and J 1 base, with 5 bases left between them. In germline, CDR1 is SGHRS, CDR2 YFSETQ. The CDR3 sequence is 14 residues long. In DNA form, the CDR3 reads TGCGCCAGCAGCTTGGGAGCGTCCTACAATGAGCAGTTCTTC. It translates to CASSLGASYNEQFF.

This chain joins TRBV5-6 and TRBJ1-4, with D possibly matching TRBD1 (6 bases). CDR1 SGHDT and CDR2 YYEEEE come from the germline V gene. The CDR3 contains 15 residues. The ends were cut back, 4 bases at V and 4 bases at J, with 14 bases in the middle. CDR3 bases: TGTGCCAGCAGCGAAGGGGGATTCTATAATGAAAAACTGTTTTTT. This translates into CASSEGGFYNEKLFF.

The J gene is TRBJ2-3, the V gene TRBV19; D possibly matches TRBD1 or TRBD2 (5 bases each). Germline-derived CDR1 and CDR2 are LNHDA and SQIVND (reference sequence). The CDR3 extends over 14 amino acids. Trimming shortened V by 10 bases and J by 3 bases, and 17 bases separated the two germline ends. DNA for the CDR3: TGTGCCACAATGGGGCTAGCTGAAACAGATACGCAGTATTTT. This encodes CATMGLAETDTQYF.

This chain uses TRBV5-4 with TRBJ2-1, with D possibly being TRBD1 (5 bases). CDR1 SGHNT and CDR2 YYREEE come from the germline V gene (reference sequence). CDR3 length: 14 residues. Deletions cut 5 bases from V and 6 bases from J, with 15 bases between. The CDR3 sequence is CASRDDRGTNEQFF. The CDR3 nucleotides are TGTGCCAGCAGGGACGATAGGGGAACCAATGAGCAGTTCTTC.

The chain carries TRBV20-1 and TRBJ2-7; D gene ambiguous. In germline, CDR1 is DFQATT, CDR2 SNEGSKA (reference sequence). CDR3 size: 11 residues. The V end was cut by 5 bases, the J end by 4 bases, with 9 bases between. The DNA of the CDR3 is TGCAGTGCTTCCCGGGCTTACGAGCAGTACTTC. As protein: CSASRAYEQYF.

The J gene is TRBJ2-7, the V gene TRBV7-9; unclear D gene. V was cut by 1 base and J by 4 bases, with 14 bases left in between. The CDR3 is 15 residues long. Germline V CDR1 and CDR2: SEHNR, FQNEAQ (reference sequence). The CDR3 protein is CASSLVSGKEYEQYF. The CDR3 region has the DNA TGTGCCAGCAGCTTAGTTTCTGGGAAAGAATACGAGCAGTACTTC.

The V and J genes are TRBV28 and TRBJ1-1; 7 positions agree with TRBD1. Germline-derived CDR1 and CDR2 are MDHEN and SYDVKM. CDR3 length equals 16 residues. J gave up 4 bases and V 5 bases, and 13 bases lay outside the gene matches. CDR3 in amino acids: CASSPPGQSRGTEAFF. The DNA of the CDR3 is TGTGCCAGCAGTCCTCCGGGACAGAGTAGGGGCACTGAAGCTTTCTTT.